A single sample gave rise to the 3 T cell receptor beta chains below, sequenced in a study of OX40 agonist ivuxolimab in advanced cancers. Profiling relied on immunoSEQ multiplex PCR, and the TCRdb table lists in-frame clones only, not all of them. This repertoire shows over 85,000 clones, 85% to 95% found once; its top ten account for around 0.28%. Specimen: CD4+ or CD8+ T cells sorted from blood, collected in a trial of the OX40 agonist ivuxolimab. Every receptor here comes from an adult with an advanced solid tumor such as melanoma, head and neck, liver or kidney cancer.

The chain has TRBV20-1 and TRBJ2-7, with D possibly being TRBD1 (6 bases). The V end lost 7 bases, the J end lost 4 bases, and 11 bases lay between the germline ends. The germline CDR1 and CDR2 sequences are DFQATT and SNEGSKA (reference sequence). The length of the CDR3 is 11 residues. Here the CDR3 reads CSGYRAYEQYF. The CDR3 coding sequence is TGCAGTGGGTACAGGGCTTACGAGCAGTACTTC.

J is TRBJ2-1 and V is TRBV7-8; D is tentatively TRBD1 or TRBD2 (5 bases each). The CDR3 totals 13 residues. Germline V gene sequence: CDR1 SGHVS, CDR2 FQNEAQ. Trimming left V 3 bases short and J 5 bases short, with 8 bases between. The CDR3 region is CASSFWGNNEQFF. The CDR3, as DNA: TGTGCCAGCAGCTTCTGGGGGAACAATGAGCAGTTCTTC. The full variable domain, its missing parts supplied by reference TRBV7-8 and TRBJ2-1, is GAGVSQSPRYKVAKRGQDVALRCDPISGHVSLFWYQQALGQGPEFLTYFQNEAQLDKSGLPSDRFFAERPEGSVSTLKIQRTQQEDSAVYLCASSFWGNNEQFFGPGTRLTVL.

The genes are TRBV10-2 and TRBJ2-5, with D perhaps assigned TRBD1 or TRBD2 (6 bases each). Looked up from germline, CDR1 is WSHSY and CDR2 is SAAADI. V gave up 5 bases and J gave up 3 bases, with 19 bases separating them. The CDR3 loop spans 16 amino acids. CDR3 sequence reads: CASSTFGGIRKETQYF. CDR3 coding DNA: TGCGCCAGCAGTACGTTCGGGGGCATTCGAAAAGAGACCCAGTACTTC.